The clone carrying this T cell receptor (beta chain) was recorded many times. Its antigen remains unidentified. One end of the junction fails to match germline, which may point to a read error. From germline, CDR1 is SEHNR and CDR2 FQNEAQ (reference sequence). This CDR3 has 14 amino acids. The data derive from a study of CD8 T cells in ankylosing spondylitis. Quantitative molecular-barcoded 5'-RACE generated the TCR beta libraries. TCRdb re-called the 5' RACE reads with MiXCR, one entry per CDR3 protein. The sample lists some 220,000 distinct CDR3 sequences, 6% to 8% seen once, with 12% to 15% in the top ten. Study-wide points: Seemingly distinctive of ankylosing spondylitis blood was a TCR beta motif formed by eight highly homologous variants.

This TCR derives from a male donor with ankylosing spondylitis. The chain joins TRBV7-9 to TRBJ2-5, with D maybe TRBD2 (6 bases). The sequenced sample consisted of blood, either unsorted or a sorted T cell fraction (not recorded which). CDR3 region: CASSLVGGQETQYF. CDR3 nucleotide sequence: TGCGCCAGCAGCTTAGTCGGGGGACAAGAGACCCAGTACTTC. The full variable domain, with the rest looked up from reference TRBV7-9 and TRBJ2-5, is DTGVSQNPRHKITKRGQNVTFRCDPISEHNRLYWYRQTLGQGPEFLTYFQNEAQLEKSRLLSDRFSAERPKGSFSTLEIQRTEQGDSAMYLCASSLVGGQETQYFGPGTRLLVL.